One sample yielded the 32 T cell receptor beta chains listed below, sequenced in a study of blood T cell repertoires in COVID-19. Sequenced by immunoSEQ multiplex PCR; TCRdb stores in-frame clones only, minus some. Among fewer than 400,000 clones listed, 90% were seen once. The sequenced material came from PBMCs or T cells enriched from blood (not recorded which). These receptors were collected from a woman in her twenties or thirties who had been exposed to COVID-19.

V and J are TRBV19 and TRBJ1-2; a possible D gene is TRBD1 (5 bases). The germline CDR1 and CDR2 sequences are LNHDA and SQIVND (reference sequence). V lost 4 bases and J 4 bases, leaving 19 bases between the germline ends. The CDR3 extends over 16 amino acids. DNA for the CDR3: TGTGCCAGTAGTACAACCTACACAAGGGGCTTCTATGGCTACACCTTC. This encodes CASSTTYTRGFYGYTF.

The V gene is TRBV19, the J gene TRBJ1-3, with unresolved D. The CDR3 length is 14 residues. Germline CDR1 reads LNHDA; CDR2 reads SQIVND (reference sequence). V lost 11 bases and J lost 0, with 14 bases in between. Here the CDR3 reads CADRGARSGNTIYF. The CDR3 DNA reads as TGTGCCGATCGGGGTGCTCGCTCTGGAAACACCATATATTTT.

The rearrangement links TRBV18 to TRBJ1-1, with D maybe TRBD1 (5 bases). The V end lost 0 bases, the J end lost 5 bases, and 10 bases lay between the germline ends. Per germline, CDR1 KGHSH and CDR2 LQKENI. CDR3 length: 14 residues. The CDR3 sequence: CASSPPQGGTEAFF. The CDR3 nucleotides read TGTGCCAGCTCACCACCGCAGGGTGGGACTGAAGCTTTCTTT.

The chain combines TRBV10-3 with TRBJ1-3; no clear D. CDR1 and CDR2 from the germline V gene are ENHRY and SYGVKD. There are 15 residues in the CDR3. Trimming took 3 bases from V and 0 from J, leaving 9 bases between them. The CDR3 nucleotides are TGTGCCATCAGTGAAGGCAGGAACTCTGGAAACACCATATATTTT. Translation: CAISEGRNSGNTIYF.

As regards this clone: The junction departs from the called germline gene at one end, perhaps through a read error. The V and J genes are TRBV5-4 and TRBJ2-2; D ambiguous. This CDR3 is 14 amino acids long. Germline loops: CDR1 SGHNT, CDR2 YYREEE (reference sequence). CDR3 loop: CASSLAGNTGELFF. Here the CDR3 DNA reads TGTGCCAGCAGTTTGGCCGGGAACACCGGGGAGCTGTTTTTT.

J is TRBJ2-2 and V is TRBV19; tentative D call: TRBD1 (5 bases). V gave up 3 bases and J gave up 4 bases, with 12 bases separating them. Looked up from germline, CDR1 is LNHDA and CDR2 is SQIVND (reference sequence). The CDR3 runs 15 residues. The CDR3 region is CASSISRVPTGELFF. CDR3 DNA sequence: TGTGCCAGTAGTATCTCCAGGGTCCCCACCGGGGAGCTGTTTTTT.

This clone appeared a single time. The V gene is TRBV9, the J gene TRBJ1-5; D might be TRBD1 (6 bases). This CDR3 is 15 amino acids long. Germline assignment: CDR1 SGDLS and CDR2 YYNGEE. Deletions cut 3 bases from V and 6 bases from J, with 16 bases between. This CDR3 reads CASSAGPGAGQPQHF. The CDR3 bases are TGTGCCAGCAGCGCTGGCCCAGGGGCTGGTCAGCCCCAGCATTTT.

V and J are TRBV12-3 or TRBV12-4 and TRBJ1-5; D is possibly TRBD1 (5 bases). V shed 6 bases and J shed 5 bases, with 11 bases lying between them. This CDR3 has 13 residues. The CDR3 coding sequence is TGTGCCAGCAGAGCCAGGGCGGATCAGCCCCAGCATTTT. Translation: CASRARADQPQHF.

DNA for the CDR3: TGTGCCAGCAGCTTAGTCGGACAGGGCGGCTACACCTTC. Its translation: CASSLVGQGGYTF. V gene TRBV7-9 combines with J gene TRBJ1-2, with TRBD1 matching 8 bases. The CDR3 consists of 13 residues. V gave up 1 base and J gave up 8 bases; unmatched junction bases: 3. CDR1 SEHNR and CDR2 FQNEAQ come from the germline V gene (reference sequence).

The chain recombines TRBV7-8 with TRBJ2-3, with D maybe TRBD1 (5 bases). With 1 base removed from V and 3 bases from J, the gap between germline ends came to 11 bases. Germline V gene data show CDR1 as SGHVS and CDR2 as FQNEAQ. The CDR3 spans 15 residues. The CDR3 DNA reads as TGTGCCAGCAGCTTAGTCGTCAGGGAAACAGATACGCAGTATTTT. It is translated as CASSLVVRETDTQYF.

J is TRBJ1-6 and V is TRBV5-1; 12 nucleotides line up with TRBD1. Germline V gives CDR1 SGHRS, CDR2 YFSETQ. The CDR3 totals 16 residues. V dropped 4 bases and J dropped 14; count of bases not matched to a gene: 13. The CDR3 region is CASSITGTGGGSALHF. The CDR3 DNA reads as TGCGCCAGCAGCATTACCGGGACAGGGGGCGGGTCGGCCCTCCACTTT.

The V call is TRBV4-1, the J call TRBJ1-4; TRBD1 matches 8 bases. The CDR3 has 15 residues. Germline CDR1 reads MGHRA; CDR2 reads YSYEKL. V trimming: 3 bases; J trimming: 8 bases; junction bases outside the gene matches: 8. CDR3 loop: CASSHRTGLGEKLFF. The CDR3 DNA reads TGCGCCAGCAGCCACCGGACAGGGTTAGGGGAAAAACTGTTTTTT.

This chain links TRBV29-1 with TRBJ1-5, with D possibly being TRBD1 (6 bases). The CDR3 is 17 residues long. V was pared by 4 bases and J by 2 bases, with 21 bases between. Looked up from germline, CDR1 is SQVTM and CDR2 is ANQGSEA. The CDR3: CSVGLTGTPDRNQPQHF. DNA for the CDR3: TGCAGCGTTGGCCTAACCGGGACACCGGACCGCAATCAGCCCCAGCATTTT.

This chain links TRBV10-3 with TRBJ2-3, with D maybe TRBD2 (5 bases). Looked up from germline, CDR1 is ENHRY and CDR2 is SYGVKD. The CDR3 runs 10 residues. Trimming left V 8 bases short and J 5 bases short, with 5 bases between. This CDR3 is CAIGGDTQYF. The CDR3 bases are TGTGCCATCGGAGGAGATACGCAGTATTTT.

This clone was picked up one time. The chain joins TRBV29-1 to TRBJ1-4; TRBD1 aligns across 10 bases. Losses at the gene ends were 3 bases for V and 7 bases for J; bases not matched to a gene: 8. CDR3 length: 15 amino acids. Germline CDR1 reads SQVTM; CDR2 reads ANQGSEA. CDR3 amino acids: CSVDVSWTGGEKLFF. CDR3 nucleotides: TGCAGCGTTGATGTTTCGTGGACAGGGGGTGAAAAACTGTTTTTT. Looking up the rest from reference TRBV29-1 and TRBJ1-4 gives the full variable domain: SAVISQKPSRDICQRGTSLTIQCQVDSQVTMMFWYRQQPGQSLTLIATANQGSEATYESGFVIDKFPISRPNLTFSTLTVSNMSPEDSSIYLCSVDVSWTGGEKLFFGSGTQLSVL.

On this clone: Distinct nucleotide sequences in the sample also encode this CDR3. The V gene is TRBV29-1, the J gene TRBJ1-2, with a tentative D call TRBD1 (5 bases). Looked up from germline, CDR1 is SQVTM and CDR2 is ANQGSEA. Between the trimmed V and J ends, which lost 3 bases and 6 bases, there was a span of 5 bases. The CDR3 runs to 10 residues. The CDR3: CSVDRDGYTF. The CDR3 DNA follows: TGCAGCGTTGACAGGGATGGCTACACCTTC.

This chain uses TRBV5-6 with TRBJ2-7, with 8 bases identical to TRBD1. CDR1 is SGHDT, CDR2 YYEEEE, per germline. The CDR3 runs to 15 residues. The V segment lost 0 bases and the J segment 1 base; nucleotides outside the gene matches: 3. The CDR3 coding sequence is TGTGCCAGCAGCTTGGGACAGGGGTGGTCCTACGAGCAGTACTTC. It yields the protein CASSLGQGWSYEQYF.

The chain combines TRBV4-3 with TRBJ2-3; 9 positions match TRBD2. Trimming at V came to 4 bases and at J to 5 bases, leaving 10 bases not matched to a gene. Germline-derived CDR1 and CDR2 are LGHNA and YSLEER. This CDR3 has 16 amino acids. CDR3 in DNA: TGCGCCAGCAGCCCTCGCATAGCGGGGGCGGGAGATACGCAGTATTTT. Translation: CASSPRIAGAGDTQYF.

The V gene is TRBV7-9, the J gene TRBJ2-7; D is possibly TRBD2 (5 bases). CDR3 length: 14 residues. Germline V gene sequence: CDR1 SEHNR, CDR2 FQNEAQ (reference sequence). V dropped 8 bases and J dropped 0 bases, with 14 bases sitting between them. The CDR3 loop reads CASATVGSSYEQYF. The CDR3 coding sequence is TGTGCCAGCGCGACCGTGGGGAGCTCCTACGAGCAGTACTTC.

The rearrangement joins TRBV18 to TRBJ2-1; perhaps TRBD1 as D (6 bases). The CDR3 is 15 amino acids. Germline V gene data show CDR1 as KGHSH and CDR2 as LQKENI. Trimming removed 2 bases from V and 2 bases from J, with 10 bases in between. The CDR3 bases are TGTGCCAGCTCACCATATGACAGGACCTACAATGAGCAGTTCTTC. It is translated as CASSPYDRTYNEQFF.

The genes are TRBV27 and TRBJ2-1; 9 positions match TRBD1. V was pared by 7 bases and J by 7 bases, with 8 bases of the junction left unmatched. This CDR3 comprises 14 residues. CDR1 and CDR2 from the germline V gene are MNHEY and SMNVEV (reference sequence). The CDR3 region has the DNA TGTGCCAGCAAGCCGGGACAGGGTCGGAATGAGCAGTTCTTC. This translates into CASKPGQGRNEQFF.

V is TRBV6-5 and J is TRBJ1-2; D call uncertain. There are 13 residues in the CDR3. The germline V gene has CDR1 MNHEY and CDR2 SVGAGI. Trimming cost V 6 bases and J 0 bases, with 8 bases left between them. This chain's CDR3 is CASSRSTNYGYTF. DNA for the CDR3: TGTGCCAGCAGCCGTAGCACTAACTATGGCTACACCTTC.

The rearrangement joins TRBV13 to TRBJ1-2; 8 nucleotides line up with TRBD1. J gave up 6 bases and V 3 bases, and 3 bases lay outside the gene matches. Per the germline V gene, CDR1 is PRHDT and CDR2 is FYEKMQ (reference sequence). The CDR3 covers 13 residues. CDR3 sequence reads: CASSFGQGDGYTF. The CDR3 region has the DNA TGTGCCAGCAGCTTCGGACAGGGCGATGGCTACACCTTC.

This clone was recorded a few times. The chain couples TRBV12-3 or TRBV12-4 to TRBJ1-3; D remains unclear. This CDR3 has 13 amino acids. The V end lost 8 bases, the J end lost 1 base, and 9 bases lay between the germline ends. CDR3 sequence: CASRPGSGNTIYF. CDR3 DNA: TGTGCCAGCCGGCCGGGGTCTGGAAACACCATATATTTT.

V is TRBV5-6 and J is TRBJ2-1; no definite D call. Deletions cut 0 bases from V and 4 bases from J, with 8 bases between. Germline assignment: CDR1 SGHDT and CDR2 YYEEEE. There are 14 residues in the CDR3. The CDR3 region has the DNA TGTGCCAGCAGCTTGGGGCAGATATACAATGAGCAGTTCTTC. It yields the protein CASSLGQIYNEQFF.

The chain uses TRBV2 and TRBJ2-1, with 7 bases matching TRBD2. This CDR3 is built from 15 residues. The J segment lost 15 bases and the V segment lost 3 bases, leaving 17 bases of the junction unmatched. CDR1 and CDR2 (germline): SNHLY, FYNNEI. Here the CDR3 DNA reads TGTGCCAGCAGTGAGGGACTACCTGCGGGGTCCGATCTGTTCTTC. It encodes CASSEGLPAGSDLFF.

The chain has TRBV30 and TRBJ2-3; possibly TRBD1 for D (7 bases). Germline V gene data show CDR1 as GTSNPN and CDR2 as SVGIG (reference sequence). The CDR3 consists of 14 residues. The V and J ends lost 5 bases and 11 bases respectively, with 23 bases between them. The CDR3 region has the DNA TGTGCCTGGGAGGAACAGGGGACTCGATGGAGGCAGTATTTT. This translates into CAWEEQGTRWRQYF.

The chain couples TRBV15 to TRBJ2-7; 7 bases fit TRBD1. Germline V lookup: CDR1 LNHNV, CDR2 YYDKDF (reference sequence). With V trimmed by 7 bases and J by 6 bases, 9 bases remained unmatched. The CDR3 runs to 13 residues. CDR3 DNA: TGTGCCACCAACCGGGACAGTTTGGGCGAGCAGTACTTC. Translated, it gives CATNRDSLGEQYF.

The table lists this clone with a count of one. The chain links TRBV5-1 to TRBJ1-2; possible D gene TRBD1, 6 bases. From germline, CDR1 is SGHRS and CDR2 YFSETQ. The CDR3 is 17 amino acids. The ends were cut back, 3 bases at V and 2 bases at J, with 20 bases in the middle. The CDR3 spells CASSSTIPGHENYGYTF. In DNA form, the CDR3 reads TGCGCCAGCAGCTCAACAATCCCGGGACACGAGAACTATGGCTACACCTTC.

This chain uses TRBV11-2 with TRBJ2-5; 10 bases are a match to TRBD1. CDR1 and CDR2 from the germline V gene are SGHAT and FQNNGV. The CDR3 totals 16 residues. After removal of 5 bases from V and 5 bases from J, the junction contained 11 bases not matched to a gene. The CDR3 reads CASSPGPGTGVETQYF. The CDR3 DNA is TGTGCCAGCAGCCCGGGGCCCGGGACAGGGGTGGAGACCCAGTACTTC.

V and J are TRBV24-1 and TRBJ2-1, with D possibly matching TRBD1 (5 bases). The CDR3 has 16 amino acids. Per germline, CDR1 KGHDR and CDR2 SFDVKD. Trimming cost V 2 bases and J 0 bases, with 10 bases left between them. In DNA form, the CDR3 reads TGTGCCACCAGTGATTCACACAGGAGCTCCTACAATGAGCAGTTCTTC. Translating it yields CATSDSHRSSYNEQFF.

This clone was recorded a few times. This chain uses TRBV5-6 with TRBJ2-1; D might be TRBD2 (7 bases). Trimming took 0 bases from V and 8 from J, leaving 21 bases between them. Germline V gene data show CDR1 as SGHDT and CDR2 as YYEEEE. This CDR3 comprises 17 residues. CDR3 sequence (DNA): TGTGCCAGCAGCTTGGCCACGGGCGGGGGCCTCGGAGATGAGCAGTTCTTC. It specifies CASSLATGGGLGDEQFF.